This T cell receptor beta chain was obtained from a study of blood T cell repertoires in COVID-19. The germline CDR1 and CDR2 sequences are SGHRS and YFSETQ. This CDR3 has 18 amino acids. V was trimmed by 0 bases and J by 0 bases, leaving 13 bases between them. All enrollees were about 18 to 89 years old and from about 24 US areas. Per the original methods: Estimated nucleated cell counts came from reference gene primer amplification. TCRdb's copy holds only in-frame clones and misses some; the assay was immunoSEQ multiplex PCR. V and J calls and clone size come straight from that table; D and trimming were deduced from the DNA. The sample carries approximately 490,000 clones, less than 90% recorded once.

This TCR came from a woman aged 60 to 75 who had recovered from COVID-19. Sequenced material: PBMCs or T cells enriched from blood (not recorded which). This chain links TRBV5-1 with TRBJ1-6, with TRBD1 as a possible D gene (5 bases). The DNA of the CDR3 is TGCGCCAGCAGCTTGGAAAAGGGGTCGAGCTCCTATAATTCACCCCTCCACTTT. Translation: CASSLEKGSSSYNSPLHF.